The 4 T cell receptor beta chains below come from one sample, sequenced in a study of cytomegalovirus exposure and HLA in healthy donors. PCR involved 60 Vbeta and 13 Jbeta primers. The method was immunoSEQ multiplex PCR; TCRdb's version includes in-frame clones alone and lacks a portion of them. This listing includes approximately 110,000 clones. The sequenced material came from PBMCs. The receptors stem from a man aged 50 or older in good health and CMV-seronegative.

The chain carries TRBV13 and TRBJ1-3; D remains ambiguous. From germline, CDR1 is PRHDT and CDR2 FYEKMQ (reference sequence). The CDR3 sequence is 15 residues long. Trimming cost V 4 bases and J 0 bases, with 10 bases left between them. CDR3 protein: CASSSSEASGNTIYF. CDR3 nucleotides: TGTGCCAGCAGCTCATCCGAGGCCTCTGGAAACACCATATATTTT.

The chain has TRBV2 and TRBJ2-5; D is undetermined. Between the trimmed V and J ends, which lost 10 bases and 5 bases, there was a span of 11 bases. Germline V lookup: CDR1 SNHLY, CDR2 FYNNEI. The CDR3 has 11 residues. The CDR3 nucleotides read TGTGCCACGTACCAGTGGGAGACCCAGTACTTC. Its translation: CATYQWETQYF.

The rearrangement joins TRBV5-4 to TRBJ2-2; TRBD1 matches at 8 bases. V lost 4 bases to trimming and J lost 1 base; unmatched junction nucleotides: 6. Germline loops: CDR1 SGHNT, CDR2 YYREEE (reference sequence). This CDR3 comprises 16 residues. This chain's CDR3 is CASSKGQERNTGELFF. CDR3 DNA sequence: TGTGCCAGCAGCAAGGGACAGGAGAGGAACACCGGGGAGCTGTTTTTT.

V usage is TRBV15 and J usage is TRBJ2-2; the D is unclear. V dropped 0 bases and J dropped 4 bases, with 15 bases sitting between them. Germline V gene sequence: CDR1 LNHNV, CDR2 YYDKDF (reference sequence). The CDR3 runs to 17 residues. The DNA for the CDR3 is TGTGCCACCAGCAGAGATCGTACGACTTTTGGCACCGGGGAGCTGTTTTTT. Its translation is CATSRDRTTFGTGELFF. Looking up the rest from reference TRBV15 and TRBJ2-2 gives the full variable domain: DAMVIQNPRYQVTQFGKPVTLSCSQTLNHNVMYWYQQKSSQAPKLLFHYYDKDFNNEADTPDNFQSRRPNTSFCFLDIRSPGLGDTAMYLCATSRDRTTFGTGELFFGEGSRLTVL.